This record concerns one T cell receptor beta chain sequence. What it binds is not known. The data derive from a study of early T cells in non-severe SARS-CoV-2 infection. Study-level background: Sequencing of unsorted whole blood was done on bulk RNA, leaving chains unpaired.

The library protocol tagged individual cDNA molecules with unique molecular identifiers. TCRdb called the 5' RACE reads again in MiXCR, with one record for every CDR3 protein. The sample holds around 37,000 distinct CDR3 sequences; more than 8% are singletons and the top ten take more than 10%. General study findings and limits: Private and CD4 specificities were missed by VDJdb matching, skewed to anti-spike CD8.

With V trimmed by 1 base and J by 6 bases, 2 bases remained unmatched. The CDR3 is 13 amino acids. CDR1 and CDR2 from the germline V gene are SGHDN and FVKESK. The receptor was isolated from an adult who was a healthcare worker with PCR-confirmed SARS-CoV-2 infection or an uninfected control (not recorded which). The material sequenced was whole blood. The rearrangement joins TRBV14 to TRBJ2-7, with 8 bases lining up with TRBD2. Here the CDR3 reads CASSQARGGEQYF. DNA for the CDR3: TGTGCCAGCAGCCAAGCCCGGGGGGGCGAGCAGTACTTC.